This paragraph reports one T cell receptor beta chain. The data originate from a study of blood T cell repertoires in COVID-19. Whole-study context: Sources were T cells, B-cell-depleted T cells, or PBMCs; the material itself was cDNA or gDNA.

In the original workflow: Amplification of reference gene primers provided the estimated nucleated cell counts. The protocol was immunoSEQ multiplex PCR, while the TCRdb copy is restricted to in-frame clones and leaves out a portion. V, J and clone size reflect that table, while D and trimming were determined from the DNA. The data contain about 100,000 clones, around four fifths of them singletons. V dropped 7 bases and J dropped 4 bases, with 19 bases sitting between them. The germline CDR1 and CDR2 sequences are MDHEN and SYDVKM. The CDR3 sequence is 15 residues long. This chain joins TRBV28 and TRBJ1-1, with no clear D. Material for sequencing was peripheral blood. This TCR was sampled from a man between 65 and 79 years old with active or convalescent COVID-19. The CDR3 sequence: CASTFVPQEGTEAFF. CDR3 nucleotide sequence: TGTGCCAGCACTTTTGTCCCCCAGGAGGGCACTGAAGCTTTCTTT. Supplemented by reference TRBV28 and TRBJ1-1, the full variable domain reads DVKVTQSSRYLVKRTGEKVFLECVQDMDHENMFWYRQDPGLGLRLIYFSYDVKMKEKGDIPEGYSVSREKKERFSLILESASTNQTSMYLCASTFVPQEGTEAFFGQGTRLTVV.